What follows describes a single TCR beta chain. Its target is not known. At one of its ends the junction is not consistent with the germline gene, which may arise from a read error. The germline CDR1 and CDR2 sequences are SQVTM and ANQGSEA. CDR3 length: 16 amino acids. The data were taken from a study of T cells in Graves' hyperthyroidism and ophthalmopathy. General study results and limits: Appearing also in blood were most of the thyroid clonotypes expanded above 0.001.

It was considered stable Graves' hyperthyroidism when ophthalmopathy did not progress within 18 months. Amplification yielded TCR beta CDR3 regions, with RNA transcripts as the source. First-round RT-PCR targeting the TCR CDR3 was performed with the HTBI primer set. TCRdb called the multiplex PCR reads again in MiXCR, with one record for every CDR3 protein. The table shows fewer than 750,000 distinct CDR3 sequences, with 46% occurring only once. Sequenced material: peripheral blood or thyroid tissue (not recorded which). This sequence joins TRBV29-1 and TRBJ1-2, with 10 bases identical to TRBD1. This sequence was found in a woman between 18 and 29 years old with Graves' hyperthyroidism. As DNA, the CDR3 is TGCAGCGTTGAAGATCTTTGGACAGGGGGTTTAGATGGCTACGCCTTC. Translated, it gives CSVEDLWTGGLDGYAF.